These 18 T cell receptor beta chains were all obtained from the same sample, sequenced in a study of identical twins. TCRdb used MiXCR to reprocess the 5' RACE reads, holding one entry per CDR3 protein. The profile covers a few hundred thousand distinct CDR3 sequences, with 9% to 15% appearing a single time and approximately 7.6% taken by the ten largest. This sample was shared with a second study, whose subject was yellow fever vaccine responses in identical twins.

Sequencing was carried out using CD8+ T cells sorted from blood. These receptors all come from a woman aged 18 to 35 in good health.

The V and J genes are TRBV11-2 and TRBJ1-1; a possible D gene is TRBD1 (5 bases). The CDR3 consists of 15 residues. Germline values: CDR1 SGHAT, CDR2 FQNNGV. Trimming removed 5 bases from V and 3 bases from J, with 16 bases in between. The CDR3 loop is CASSPRGDYYTEAFF. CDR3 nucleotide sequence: TGTGCCAGCAGCCCACGGGGGGATTACTACACTGAAGCTTTCTTT.

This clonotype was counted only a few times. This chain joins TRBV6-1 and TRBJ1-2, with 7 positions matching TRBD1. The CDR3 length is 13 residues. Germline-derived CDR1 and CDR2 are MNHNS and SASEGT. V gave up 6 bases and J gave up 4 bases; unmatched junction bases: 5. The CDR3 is CASRETGAYGYTF. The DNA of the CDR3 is TGTGCCAGCAGGGAAACAGGGGCCTATGGCTACACCTTC.

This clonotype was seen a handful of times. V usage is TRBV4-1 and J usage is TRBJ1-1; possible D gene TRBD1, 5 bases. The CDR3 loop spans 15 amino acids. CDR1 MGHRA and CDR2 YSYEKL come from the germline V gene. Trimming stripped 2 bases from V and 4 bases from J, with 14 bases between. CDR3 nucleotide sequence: TGCGCCAGCAGCCAATTTTCGGCAGGGCGCACTGAAGCTTTCTTT. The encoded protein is CASSQFSAGRTEAFF.

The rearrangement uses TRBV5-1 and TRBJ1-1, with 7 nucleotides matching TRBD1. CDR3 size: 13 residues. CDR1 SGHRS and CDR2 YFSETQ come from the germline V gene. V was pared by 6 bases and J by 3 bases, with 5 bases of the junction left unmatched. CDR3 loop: CASKYRGYTEAFF. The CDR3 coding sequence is TGCGCCAGCAAATACAGGGGATACACTGAAGCTTTCTTT.

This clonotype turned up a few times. The CDR3 DNA sequence: TGTGCCAGCAGTTTCGAGGGGGGGGCAGGGACCCAGTACTTC. Its translation: CASSFEGGAGTQYF. The chain joins TRBV28 to TRBJ2-5; perhaps TRBD2 as D (7 bases). Germline CDR1 reads MDHEN; CDR2 reads SYDVKM. The V end lost 3 bases, the J end lost 7 bases, and 15 bases lay between the germline ends. The CDR3 loop spans 14 amino acids.

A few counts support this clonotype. The chain's CDR3 is CASSLSLFTGELFF. The CDR3 DNA is TGTGCCAGCAGTTTATCCCTCTTCACCGGGGAGCTGTTTTTT. The chain combines TRBV27 with TRBJ2-2; D is uncertain. CDR1 is MNHEY, CDR2 SMNVEV, per germline (reference sequence). The CDR3 length is 14 residues. Trimming took 0 bases from V and 4 from J, leaving 6 bases between them.

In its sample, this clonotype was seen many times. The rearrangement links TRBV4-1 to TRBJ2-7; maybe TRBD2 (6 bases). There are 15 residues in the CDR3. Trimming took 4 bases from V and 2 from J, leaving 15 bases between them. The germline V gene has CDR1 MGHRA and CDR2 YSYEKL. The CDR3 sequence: CASSPNGLLTYEQYF. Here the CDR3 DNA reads TGCGCCAGCAGCCCGAACGGACTATTAACCTACGAGCAGTACTTC.

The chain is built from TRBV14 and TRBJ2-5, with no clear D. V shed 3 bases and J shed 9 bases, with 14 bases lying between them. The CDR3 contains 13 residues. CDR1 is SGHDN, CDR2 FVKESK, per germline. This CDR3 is CASSQTDGLPQYF. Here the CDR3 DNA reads TGTGCCAGCAGCCAGACCGACGGCCTCCCCCAGTACTTC.

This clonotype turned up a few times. The CDR3: CSAPTDRETQYF. DNA for the CDR3: TGCAGTGCCCCGACTGACCGGGAGACCCAGTACTTC. The chain joins TRBV20-1 to TRBJ2-5; no firm D call. Per germline, CDR1 DFQATT and CDR2 SNEGSKA (reference sequence). V dropped 6 bases and J dropped 5 bases, with 13 bases sitting between them. This CDR3 is built from 12 residues.

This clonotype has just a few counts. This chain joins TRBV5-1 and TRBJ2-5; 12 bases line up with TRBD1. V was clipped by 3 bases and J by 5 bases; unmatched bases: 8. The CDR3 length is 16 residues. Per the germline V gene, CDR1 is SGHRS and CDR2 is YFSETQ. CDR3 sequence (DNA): TGCGCCAGCAGCTCCCGGGACAGGGGGCGCGGGGAGACCCAGTACTTC. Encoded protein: CASSSRDRGRGETQYF. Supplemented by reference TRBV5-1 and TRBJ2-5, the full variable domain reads KAGVTQTPRYLIKTRGQQVTLSCSPISGHRSVSWYQQTPGQGLQFLFEYFSETQRNKGNFPGRFSGRQFSNSRSEMNVSTLELGDSALYLCASSSRDRGRGETQYFGPGTRLLVL.

DNA of the CDR3: TGCAGTGCTAGAGAAACCGACGGGAACACTGAAGCTTTCTTT. It yields the protein CSARETDGNTEAFF. The rearrangement joins TRBV20-1 to TRBJ1-1; D not resolved. The V end was cut by 0 bases, the J end by 1 base, with 9 bases between. CDR1 is DFQATT and CDR2 is SNEGSKA in the germline V gene (reference sequence). The CDR3 length is 14 residues.

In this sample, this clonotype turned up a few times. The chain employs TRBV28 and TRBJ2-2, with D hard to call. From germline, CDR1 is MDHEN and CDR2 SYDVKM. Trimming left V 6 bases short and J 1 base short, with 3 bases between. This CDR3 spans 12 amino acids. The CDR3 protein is CASRKNTGELFF. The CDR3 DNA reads TGTGCCAGCAGGAAGAACACCGGGGAGCTGTTTTTT.

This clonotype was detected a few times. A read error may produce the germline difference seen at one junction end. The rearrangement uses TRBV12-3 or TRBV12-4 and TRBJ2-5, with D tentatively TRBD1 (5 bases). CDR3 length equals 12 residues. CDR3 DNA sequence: TGTGCCAGCAGCCTAGGGTTCAGGGCCTCGATATTC. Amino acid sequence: CASSLGFRASIF.

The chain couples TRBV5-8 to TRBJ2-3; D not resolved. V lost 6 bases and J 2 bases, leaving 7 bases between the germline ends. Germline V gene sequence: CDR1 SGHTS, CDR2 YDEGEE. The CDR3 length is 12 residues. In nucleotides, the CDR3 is TGTGCCAGCAACATATACACAGATACGCAGTATTTT. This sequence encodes CASNIYTDTQYF.

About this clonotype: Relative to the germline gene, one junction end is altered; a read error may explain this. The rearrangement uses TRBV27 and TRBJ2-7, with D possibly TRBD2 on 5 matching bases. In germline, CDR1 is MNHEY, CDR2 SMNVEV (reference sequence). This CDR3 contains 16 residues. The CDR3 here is CACSASDGDSSYEQYF. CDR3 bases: TGTGCCTGCAGTGCATCGGACGGGGATAGCTCCTACGAGCAGTACTTC.

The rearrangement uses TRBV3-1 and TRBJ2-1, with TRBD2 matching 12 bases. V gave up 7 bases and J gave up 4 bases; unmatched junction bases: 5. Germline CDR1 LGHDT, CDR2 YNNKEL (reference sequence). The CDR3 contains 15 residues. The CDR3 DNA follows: TGTGCCAGCACCACAGGACTAGCGGGGTACAATGAGCAGTTCTTC. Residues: CASTTGLAGYNEQFF.

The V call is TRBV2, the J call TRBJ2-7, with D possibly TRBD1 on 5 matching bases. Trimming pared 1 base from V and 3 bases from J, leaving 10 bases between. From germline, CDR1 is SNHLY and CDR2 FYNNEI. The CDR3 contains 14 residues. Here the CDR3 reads CASSEVQDIYEQYF. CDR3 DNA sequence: TGTGCCAGCAGTGAAGTCCAGGACATCTACGAGCAGTACTTC.

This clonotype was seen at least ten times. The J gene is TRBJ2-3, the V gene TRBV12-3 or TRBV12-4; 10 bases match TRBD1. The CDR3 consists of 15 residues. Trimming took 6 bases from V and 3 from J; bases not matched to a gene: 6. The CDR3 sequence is CASSLTGGRTDTQYF. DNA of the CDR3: TGTGCCAGCAGCCTGACAGGGGGCCGTACAGATACGCAGTATTTT.